This T cell receptor (beta chain) emerged from a study of shared clonotypes between healthy human individuals. Regarding this clone: What it binds is not known.

Sequencing was performed with immunoSEQ multiplex PCR; in TCRdb, only in-frame clones are kept and a portion is missing. The table has around 510,000 clones, roughly 95% seen once. Study findings and constraints: A generally larger estimated richness was seen in naive subsets than in memory subsets.

The length of the CDR3 is 14 residues. Germline lookup yields CDR1 ENHRY and CDR2 SYGVKD. The V end was cut by 4 bases, the J end by 3 bases, with 10 bases between. Healthy adults negative for HIV, lacking recent acute infections or vaccinations, served as donors. Naive CD4+ cells were CD45RA-selected; the remaining cells were memory. The chain combines TRBV10-3 with TRBJ2-1; a possible D gene is TRBD1 (5 bases). The TCR comes from a woman aged 25 to 45 in good health. The specimen sequenced was naive CD4+ T cells sorted from blood. Described subset: CD45RA+ positively selected. DNA for the CDR3: TGTGCCATCAGTGTATCAAGGGGCTACAATGAGCAGTTCTTC. This gives the protein CAISVSRGYNEQFF.